The clone carrying this T cell receptor (beta chain) occurred many times. Orbital computed tomography, thyroid ultrasound, TRAb, serum thyroxine and clinical symptoms formed the basis of diagnosis. PBMCs were isolated by Ficoll-Paque density gradient centrifugation, using over 9.5 ml of fresh peripheral blood as the starting material. The sample comes from a study of Graves' ophthalmopathy and Graves' hyperthyroidism. Overall study context: The blood sample was drawn at first diagnosis and before any treatment.

Germline V gene data show CDR1 as MNHEY and CDR2 as SVGAGI. V dropped 7 bases and J dropped 7; count of bases not matched to a gene: 9. The CDR3 runs 14 residues. RNA transcripts yielded amplified TCR beta CDR3 regions. HTBI-primed first-round RT-PCR preceded second-round multiplex PCR. Using its own MiXCR run on the multiplex PCR reads, TCRdb lists one record per CDR3 protein. Here the sample spans around 470,000 distinct CDR3 sequences, around 15% being singletons. This receptor was identified in a woman aged 25 to 39 with Graves' ophthalmopathy. The V and J genes are TRBV6-5 and TRBJ2-5; 10 bases map to TRBD2. Sequencing input: blood. CDR3 region: CASITLAGEGTQYF. As DNA, the CDR3 is TGTGCCAGCATTACGCTAGCGGGGGAGGGGACCCAGTACTTC.